The 16 T cell receptor beta chains below all came from one sample that was sequenced in a study of blood T cell repertoires in COVID-19. Assay used: immunoSEQ multiplex PCR; TCRdb lists only in-frame clones, some missing. The sample has around 310,000 clones, just under 90% seen once. Material: PBMCs or T cells enriched from blood (not recorded which). These receptors were taken from a woman younger than 45 who had recovered from COVID-19.

In this sample, this clone turned up once. This rearrangement joins TRBV6-6 to TRBJ1-2; TRBD1 is a possible D gene (6 bases). Germline V gene data show CDR1 as MNHNY and CDR2 as SVGAGI (reference sequence). This CDR3 region has 14 residues. V lost 5 bases, J lost 4 bases, and 14 bases lay in between. CDR3 protein: CASSKGWTVYGYTF. The CDR3 nucleotides are TGTGCCAGCAGTAAGGGATGGACAGTCTATGGCTACACCTTC.

The J gene is TRBJ2-1, the V gene TRBV6-4; TRBD2 aligns across 10 bases. V gave up 5 bases and J gave up 6 bases; unmatched junction bases: 4. CDR1 is MRHNA and CDR2 is SNTAGT in the germline V gene. There are 14 residues in the CDR3. CDR3 nucleotide sequence: TGTGCCAGCAGTCTAGCGGGAGAAAGCAATGAGCAGTTCTTC. Its protein product is CASSLAGESNEQFF.

This clone has only one observation. The chain is built from TRBV18 and TRBJ2-7; D is undetermined. V lost 3 bases to trimming and J lost 6 bases, with 15 bases between them. The CDR3 loop spans 14 amino acids. The germline V gene encodes CDR1 KGHSH and CDR2 LQKENI. CDR3 nucleotides: TGTGCCAGCTCACCCCCGAGGCCCGACGGCGAGCAGTACTTC. It encodes CASSPPRPDGEQYF.

The chain joins TRBV29-1 to TRBJ2-3; 10 nucleotides align to TRBD2. The CDR3 has 14 residues. Per the germline V gene, CDR1 is SQVTM and CDR2 is ANQGSEA. V was clipped by 4 bases and J by 2 bases; unmatched bases: 3. The CDR3 loop reads CSVVGLADTDTQYF. The DNA for the CDR3 is TGCAGCGTTGTCGGACTAGCGGACACAGATACGCAGTATTTT.

A few counts support this clone. V gene TRBV7-2 combines with J gene TRBJ2-3, with D possibly matching TRBD2 (5 bases). V was trimmed by 6 bases and J by 6 bases, leaving 13 bases between them. The germline V gene encodes CDR1 SGHTA and CDR2 FQGNSA. The CDR3 length is 13 residues. CDR3 residues: CASRQGGFDTQYF. The CDR3 DNA follows: TGTGCCAGCAGGCAAGGCGGGTTCGATACGCAGTATTTT.

This clone was seen a few times. The chain joins TRBV6-5 to TRBJ1-1, with 7 bases that match TRBD1. Germline CDR1 and CDR2: MNHEY and SVGAGI. With 6 bases clipped from V and 4 bases from J, the junction kept 11 bases outside the gene matches. The CDR3 has 15 residues. CDR3 in DNA: TGTGCCAGCAGATACACAGGGGTTGGGGGCACTGAAGCTTTCTTT. Translated, it gives CASRYTGVGGTEAFF.

Only a few counts were recorded for this clone. This chain connects TRBV19 to TRBJ1-2; 7 bases map to TRBD1. Germline V gene data show CDR1 as LNHDA and CDR2 as SQIVND (reference sequence). The length of the CDR3 is 15 residues. V shed 2 bases and J 4 bases; nucleotides not matched to a gene: 7. CDR3 DNA sequence: TGTGCCAGTAGTATACCCGACAGGGTTTCCTATGGCTACACCTTC. It translates to CASSIPDRVSYGYTF.

The rearrangement links TRBV12-3 or TRBV12-4 to TRBJ1-1; the match to TRBD1 covers 8 bases. V was clipped by 8 bases and J by 13 bases; unmatched bases: 15. The CDR3 contains 13 residues. Here the CDR3 reads CASESDRDFSVFF. The CDR3 coding sequence is TGTGCCAGCGAATCGGACAGGGACTTTAGTGTTTTCTTT.

CDR3 sequence (DNA): TGTGCCAGCTCCTCGGGGCGGGGTTCATCTGAAGCTTTCTTT. Translating it yields CASSSGRGSSEAFF. This chain joins TRBV7-9 and TRBJ1-1; a possible D gene is TRBD1 (5 bases). Germline CDR1 reads SEHNR; CDR2 reads FQNEAQ (reference sequence). Trimming took off 8 bases at V and 6 bases at J, with 19 bases between the two ends. The CDR3 is 14 amino acids.

This chain uses TRBV6-1 with TRBJ2-3, with a tentative D call TRBD1 (6 bases). Per the germline V gene, CDR1 is MNHNS and CDR2 is SASEGT. Trimming shortened V by 2 bases and J by 4 bases, and 19 bases separated the two germline ends. The CDR3 has 17 residues. The CDR3 coding sequence is TGTGCCAGCAGTGAATACCACCGGACAGCGAGCCCAGATACGCAGTATTTT. It specifies CASSEYHRTASPDTQYF.

The genes are TRBV6-5 and TRBJ1-6, with TRBD1 matching 9 bases. The CDR3 sequence is 15 residues long. V trimming: 4 bases; J trimming: 7 bases; junction bases outside the gene matches: 5. CDR1 and CDR2 from the germline V gene are MNHEY and SVGAGI. CDR3 amino acids: CASSLDRGQNSPLHF. The DNA for the CDR3 is TGTGCCAGCAGTTTGGACAGGGGCCAGAATTCACCCCTCCACTTT.

For the CDR3, the DNA is TGCGCCAGCCCCGCTAACCGGGTAAACATTCAGTACTTC. Its protein is CASPANRVNIQYF. The gene calls are TRBV5-1 and TRBJ2-4; D unclear. The CDR3 contains 13 residues. Trimming stripped 7 bases from V and 6 bases from J, with 14 bases between. Germline CDR1 reads SGHRS; CDR2 reads YFSETQ.

The CDR3 here is CASSPGQVLTEAFF. CDR3 sequence (DNA): TGTGCCAGCTCGCCCGGACAGGTCTTAACTGAAGCTTTCTTT. The J gene is TRBJ1-1, the V gene TRBV18, with 7 bases identical to TRBD1. V was clipped by 6 bases and J by 5 bases; unmatched bases: 9. The CDR3 is 14 residues long. Germline CDR1 KGHSH, CDR2 LQKENI.

CDR3 sequence reads: CASSLGQEFHGYTF. The CDR3 region has the DNA TGTGCCAGCAGCCTCGGACAGGAATTCCATGGCTACACCTTC. The J gene is TRBJ1-2, the V gene TRBV7-2, with TRBD1 matching over 7 bases. CDR1 and CDR2 from the germline V gene are SGHTA and FQGNSA. The CDR3 sequence is 14 residues long. J was trimmed by 6 bases and V by 5 bases; bases with no gene match: 9.

The chain joins TRBV30 to TRBJ1-4; 7 nucleotides agree with TRBD1. Trimming at V came to 5 bases and at J to 7 bases, leaving 7 bases not matched to a gene. The CDR3 extends over 13 amino acids. Germline CDR1 and CDR2: GTSNPN and SVGIG (reference sequence). The CDR3 sequence: CAWGTGVGEKLFF. The CDR3 coding sequence is TGTGCCTGGGGAACAGGGGTCGGTGAAAAACTGTTTTTT.

This chain connects TRBV18 to TRBJ1-1, with D perhaps matching TRBD1 (6 bases). The CDR3 is 15 residues long. Trimming stripped 8 bases from V and 4 bases from J, with 20 bases between. Looked up from germline, CDR1 is KGHSH and CDR2 is LQKENI. The CDR3 sequence is CASTYVQGPGTEAFF. CDR3 bases: TGTGCCAGCACCTATGTACAGGGACCTGGCACTGAAGCTTTCTTT.